This T cell receptor beta chain stems from a study of CD8 T cells in ankylosing spondylitis. Each TCR beta library was made by quantitative 5'-RACE that incorporated molecular barcodes. TCRdb passed the 5' RACE reads through MiXCR, listing each CDR3 protein once. The sample has 100,000 to 150,000 distinct CDR3 sequences, 9.3% seen once. In the case of this clonotype: The antigen is undetermined.

Broader study findings: In ankylosing spondylitis patients, matched synovial fluid reportedly showed significant enrichment of disease-linked clones. Eight highly homologous variants formed a TCR beta motif that appeared characteristic of ankylosing spondylitis blood. A CD8+ phenotype characterized the disease-linked clones, which were relatively rare in peripheral blood.

The source of this sequence is a male donor with ankylosing spondylitis or in good health (not recorded which). The sample comprised blood, either unsorted or a sorted T cell fraction (not recorded which).

The CDR3 DNA sequence: TGTGCCAGCAGCCAAACGCCGAGCTCCTACAATGAGCAGTTCTTC. Translation: CASSQTPSSYNEQFF. The chain has TRBV3-1 and TRBJ2-1; D remains ambiguous. CDR3 length: 15 amino acids. Trimming took 2 bases from V and 0 from J, leaving 8 bases between them. Germline assignment: CDR1 LGHDT and CDR2 YNNKEL (reference sequence).